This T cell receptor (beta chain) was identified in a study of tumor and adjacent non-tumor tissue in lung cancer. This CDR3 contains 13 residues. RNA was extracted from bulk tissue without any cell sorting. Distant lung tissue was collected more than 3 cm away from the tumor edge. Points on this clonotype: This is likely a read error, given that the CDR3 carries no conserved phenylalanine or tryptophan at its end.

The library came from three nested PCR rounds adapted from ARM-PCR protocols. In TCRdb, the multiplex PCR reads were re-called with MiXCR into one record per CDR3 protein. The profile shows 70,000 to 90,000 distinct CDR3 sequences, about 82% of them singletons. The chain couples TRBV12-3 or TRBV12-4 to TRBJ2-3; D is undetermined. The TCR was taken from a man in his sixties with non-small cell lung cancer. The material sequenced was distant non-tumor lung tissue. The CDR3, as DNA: TGTGCCAGCACCCCCGTTAGAACAGATCCGCAGTATTAT. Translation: CASTPVRTDPQYY.